This T cell receptor beta chain was profiled in a study of CD8 T cells in ankylosing spondylitis. CDR1 is SQVTM and CDR2 is ANQGSEA in the germline V gene. The CDR3 is 13 amino acids long, termini counted. A quantitative 5'-RACE method, one with molecular barcodes, was used to make TCR beta libraries. TCRdb re-called the 5' RACE reads through MiXCR, storing one row per CDR3 protein. The table lists 80,000 to 100,000 distinct CDR3 sequences, roughly 10% of them singletons. Concerning this clonotype: Its antigen is as yet unknown. A read error may explain this, as a much larger clone is one base away. Because the CDR3's place on the DNA is in doubt, the DNA is left out and the CDR3 is given as listed by TCRdb.

Study results and caveats: Disease-linked clones displayed a CD8+ phenotype and appeared relatively rarely in peripheral blood. Blood from ankylosing spondylitis patients appeared to carry a characteristic roughly eight-variant TCR beta motif.

This chain uses TRBV29-1 with TRBJ1-6; the table assigns TRBD1, which was not confirmed against the DNA. The sample taken for sequencing was blood, either unsorted or a sorted T cell fraction (not recorded which). This TCR came from a male donor with ankylosing spondylitis or in good health (not recorded which). CDR3 sequence reads: CSVGTGIGSPHHF.